This note documents a single T cell receptor (beta chain) sequence. Antigen specificity is unknown. Specified time point: newly diagnosed, previously untreated cHL patient sample. Thawed PBMCs were the source of CD8+ T cells, obtained through magnetic negative selection. PBMCs from patients with newly diagnosed, untreated classical Hodgkin lymphoma served as a comparison group for the relapsed/refractory trial patients. This entry is derived from a study of PD-1 blockade in classical Hodgkin lymphoma. V lost 5 bases and J lost 2, with 20 bases in between. Germline V CDR1 and CDR2: SGHDT, YYEEEE. This CDR3 comprises 16 residues. Here immunoSEQ multiplex PCR was the method, and the copy in TCRdb shows in-frame clones only, minus some. The sample includes around 23,000 clones, around nine tenths seen only once; the top ten take about 7%. General study results and limits: No one has yet defined what causes the repertoire differences, which may be disease activity or prior therapy. Relapsed/refractory patients reportedly had the lowest baseline TCR diversity, below newly diagnosed patients, who were below healthy donors.

This clonotype was obtained from a human donor with classical Hodgkin lymphoma. Specimen: CD8+ T cells from blood. This sequence joins TRBV5-6 and TRBJ2-7, with D perhaps TRBD2 (6 bases). CDR3 DNA: TGTGCCAGCAGTTTCTGGGGAGGTGGGAGCCCCTACGAGCAGTACTTC. Its protein product is CASSFWGGGSPYEQYF.